Listed here are 2 T cell receptor beta chains from one sample, sequenced in a study of blood T cell repertoires in COVID-19. The data were produced by immunoSEQ multiplex PCR, yet TCRdb's version contains in-frame clones alone and is incomplete. The sample has over 100,000 clones, around 89% seen once. The specimen sequenced was peripheral blood. Receptors were obtained from a man aged 60 to 69 with COVID-19, enrolled during active disease.

V gene TRBV11-2 combines with J gene TRBJ1-4; D unresolved. Germline lookup yields CDR1 SGHAT and CDR2 FQNNGV. The CDR3 contains 13 residues. Trimming pared 5 bases from V and 6 bases from J, leaving 10 bases between. The CDR3 region is CASSPLIYEKLFF. The CDR3 nucleotides read TGTGCCAGCAGCCCGCTAATATATGAAAAACTGTTTTTT.

The V call is TRBV18, the J call TRBJ1-2; D is unclear. CDR1 is KGHSH and CDR2 is LQKENI in the germline V gene. Trimming left V 3 bases short and J 6 bases short, with 8 bases between. The CDR3 runs to 12 residues. The CDR3, as DNA: TGTGCCAGCTCACCTGAGGGAGATGGCTACACCTTC. It encodes CASSPEGDGYTF.